The entry that follows covers one T cell receptor (beta chain) sequence. This clone's antigen is unknown. The input lacks base qualities; no much larger clone sits a single base away. TCRbeta CDR3 regions were amplified from genomic DNA by means of the immunoSEQ Assay, a bias-controlled multiplex PCR. For the original study's pipeline: The number of nucleated cells in each sample was estimated by amplification of reference gene primers within the assay. To quantify the absolute abundance of each unique TCRbeta CDR3 rearrangement, sequence reads were collapsed and filtered. For each sample, productive Simpson clonality was calculated as the square root of Simpson's diversity index over productive rearrangements. TCRdb took over this immuneACCESS table, retaining in-frame rearrangements with V and J assigned. Such tables are incomplete; in checked studies, under half of the missing clones stem from an unresolved V gene, and the remainder is unexplained. That table gives V, J and clone size, and the DNA gave D and trimming. The sample includes around 250,000 clones, with around four fifths observed a single time. The ten largest clones take up roughly 5% of the sample.

The data were obtained in a study of blood T cell repertoires in COVID-19 (dated by TCRdb to the early 2020s). Background on the whole study: Samples covering the acute and convalescent phases of COVID-19 were provided by collaborators in the United States, Italy and Spain. The prospective study material was composed of cDNA or gDNA derived from T cells, B-cell-depleted T cells, or PBMCs. Deeply sampled blood TCRbeta repertoires from subjects exposed to, actively infected with, or recovered from COVID-19 were included in the dataset. A freely available public database, intended as a resource for researchers studying the immune response to SARS-CoV-2, is where the repertoires were released. Samples came from the ongoing ImmuneRACE study (first 160 participants) plus 1,254 subjects from 6 global collaborators. The sample metadata nearly always contained a de-identified subject ID, COVID-19 status, age in years and sex. Where HLA class I and class II types were available, the types were taken from metadata supplied by the sample provider, not from assay-based typing.

The full study reports these points: How much clinical and demographic metadata was included differed by source and by participant, and the metadata was provided uncurated.

Each collaborating institution followed its own protocols to collect whole blood in K2EDTA tubes. For TCRbeta analysis, collaborators shipped samples in one of three forms: frozen whole blood, isolated PBMCs, or DNA extracted from either of those sample types. The specimen sequenced was peripheral blood. This clonotype was sampled from an elderly man with acute or convalescent COVID-19.

The CDR3 region reads CASSLTGGIQYF. The DNA sequence is given as TGCGCCAGCAGCTTGACAGGCGGAATTCAGTACTTC. Here the chain combines TRBV5-1 and TRBJ2-4; a tentative D call is TRBD1 (5 bases match). Inclusive of the bounding cysteine and phenylalanine, the CDR3 is 12 residues long. Left in the record is the CDR3 DNA by itself, 36 bases read in frame from the first base. From the germline V gene, CDR1 is SGHRS and CDR2 is YFSETQ. Deletion took 1 base off V and 10 bases off J, with a span of 9 bases between the germline ends. Outside the CDR3, residues come from the reference TRBV5-1 and TRBJ2-4 proteins, so the full variable domain is: KAGVTQTPRYLIKTRGQQVTLSCSPISGHRSVSWYQQTPGQGLQFLFEYFSETQRNKGNFPGRFSGRQFSNSRSEMNVSTLELGDSALYLCASSLTGGIQYFGAGTRLSVL.